This T cell receptor beta chain was identified during a study of OX40 agonist ivuxolimab in advanced cancers. As for the study in general: Age averaged roughly 60 years (range roughly 23 to 90), and less than 85% were male. General study findings and limits: CD4+ and CD8+ blood T cells expanded clonally by week 6 at 0.1 to 3.0 mg/kg.

Profiled with immunoSEQ multiplex PCR; TCRdb holds only in-frame clones, not every one. Of about 77,000 clones detected, nearly 90% appear once; the ten largest clones hold 2.5%. On this clone itself: Its matching antigen is unknown.

This clonotype was obtained from an adult with an advanced solid tumor such as melanoma, head and neck, liver or kidney cancer. The sample in question was CD4+ or CD8+ T cells sorted from blood, obtained in a trial of the OX40 agonist ivuxolimab.

As DNA, the CDR3 is TGTGCCAGCAGTGCAGGGGTCTACAATGAGCAGTTCTTC. Encoded protein: CASSAGVYNEQFF. This chain uses TRBV9 with TRBJ2-1, with D perhaps TRBD1 (6 bases). V lost 5 bases, J lost 3 bases, and 9 bases lay in between. Germline CDR1 SGDLS, CDR2 YYNGEE. The CDR3 length is 13 residues. Full variable domain (outside the CDR3, taken from reference TRBV9 and TRBJ2-1): DSGVTQTPKHLITATGQRVTLRCSPRSGDLSVYWYQQSLDQGLQFLIQYYNGEERAKGNILERFSAQQFPDLHSELNLSSLELGDSALYFCASSAGVYNEQFFGPGTRLTVL.